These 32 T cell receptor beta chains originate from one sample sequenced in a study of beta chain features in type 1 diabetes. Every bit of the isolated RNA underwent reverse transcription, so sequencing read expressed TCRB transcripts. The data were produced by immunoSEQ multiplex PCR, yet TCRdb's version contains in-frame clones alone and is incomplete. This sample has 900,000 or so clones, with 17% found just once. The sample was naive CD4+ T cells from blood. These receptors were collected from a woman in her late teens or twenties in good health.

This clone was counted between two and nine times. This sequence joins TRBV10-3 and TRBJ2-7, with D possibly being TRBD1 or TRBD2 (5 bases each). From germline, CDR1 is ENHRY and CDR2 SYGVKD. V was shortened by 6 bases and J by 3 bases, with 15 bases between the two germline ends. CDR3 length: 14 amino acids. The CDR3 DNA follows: TGTGCCATCAGCGGGACGGCAAGTGACTACGAGCAGTACTTC. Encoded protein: CAISGTASDYEQYF.

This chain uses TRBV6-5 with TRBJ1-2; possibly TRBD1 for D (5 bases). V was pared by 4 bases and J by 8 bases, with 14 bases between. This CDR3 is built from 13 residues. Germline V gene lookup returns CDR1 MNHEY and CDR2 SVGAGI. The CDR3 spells CASSSNGGTGYTF. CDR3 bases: TGTGCCAGCAGTTCCAACGGGGGGACCGGCTACACCTTC.

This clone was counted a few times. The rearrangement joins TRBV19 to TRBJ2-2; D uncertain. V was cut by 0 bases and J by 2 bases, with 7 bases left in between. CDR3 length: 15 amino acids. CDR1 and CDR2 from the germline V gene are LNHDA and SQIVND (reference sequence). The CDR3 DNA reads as TGTGCCAGTAGTATAGAAGGCAGAAACACCGGGGAGCTGTTTTTT. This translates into CASSIEGRNTGELFF.

CDR3 coding DNA: TGTGCCAGCAGTTTATCCCCCCGCGCGGGAGGGCCTCACGAGCAGTACTTC. Encoded protein: CASSLSPRAGGPHEQYF. The chain is built from TRBV27 and TRBJ2-7; 9 bases align to TRBD2. V shed 0 bases and J 5 bases; nucleotides not matched to a gene: 11. The CDR3 extends over 17 amino acids. CDR1 and CDR2 (germline): MNHEY, SMNVEV (reference sequence).

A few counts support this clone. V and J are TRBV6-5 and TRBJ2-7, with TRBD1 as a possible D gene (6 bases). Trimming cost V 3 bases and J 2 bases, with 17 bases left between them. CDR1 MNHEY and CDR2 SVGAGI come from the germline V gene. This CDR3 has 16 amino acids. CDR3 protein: CASSYNAPGQTYEQYF. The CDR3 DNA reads TGTGCCAGCAGTTATAATGCCCCTGGACAGACCTACGAGCAGTACTTC.

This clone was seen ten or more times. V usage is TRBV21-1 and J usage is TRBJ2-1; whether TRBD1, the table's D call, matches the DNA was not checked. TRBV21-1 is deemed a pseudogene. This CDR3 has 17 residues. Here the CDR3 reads CASSKGPRDREGNEQFF. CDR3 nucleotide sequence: TGTGCCAGCAGCAAAGGCCCCCGGGACAGGGAGGGGAATGAGCAGTTCTTC.

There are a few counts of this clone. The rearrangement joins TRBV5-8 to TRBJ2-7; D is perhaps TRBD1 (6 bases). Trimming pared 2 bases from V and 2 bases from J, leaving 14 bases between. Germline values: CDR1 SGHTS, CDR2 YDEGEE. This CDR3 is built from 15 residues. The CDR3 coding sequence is TGTGCCAGCAGCTTACTAAGGACAGCAACCTACGAGCAGTACTTC. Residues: CASSLLRTATYEQYF.

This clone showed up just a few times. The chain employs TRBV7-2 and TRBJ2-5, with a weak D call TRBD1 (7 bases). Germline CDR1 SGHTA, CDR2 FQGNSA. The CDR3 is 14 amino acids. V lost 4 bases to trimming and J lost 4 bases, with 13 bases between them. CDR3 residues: CASSSYRGGETQYF. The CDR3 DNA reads TGTGCCAGCAGCTCGTACAGGGGAGGAGAGACCCAGTACTTC.

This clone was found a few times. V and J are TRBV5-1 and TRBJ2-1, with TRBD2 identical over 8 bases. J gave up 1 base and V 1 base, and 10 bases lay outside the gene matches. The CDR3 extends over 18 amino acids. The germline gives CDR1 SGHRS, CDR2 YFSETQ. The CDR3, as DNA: TGCGCCAGCAGCTTGCGAGCGGGAGCCGGATCTTCCTACAATGAGCAGTTCTTC. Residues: CASSLRAGAGSSYNEQFF.

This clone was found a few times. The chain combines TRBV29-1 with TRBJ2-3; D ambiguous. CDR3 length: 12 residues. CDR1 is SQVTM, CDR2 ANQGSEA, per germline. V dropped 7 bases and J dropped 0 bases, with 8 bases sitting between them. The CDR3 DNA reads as TGCAGCGCCCGGACCAGCACAGATACGCAGTATTTT. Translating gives CSARTSTDTQYF.

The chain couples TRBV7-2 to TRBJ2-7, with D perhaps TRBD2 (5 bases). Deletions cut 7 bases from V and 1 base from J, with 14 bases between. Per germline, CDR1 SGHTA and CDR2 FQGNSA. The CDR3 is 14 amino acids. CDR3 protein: CASTQLRDSYEQYF. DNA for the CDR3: TGTGCCAGCACCCAACTGAGGGATTCCTACGAGCAGTACTTC. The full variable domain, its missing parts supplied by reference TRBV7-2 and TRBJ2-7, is GAGVSQSPSNKVTEKGKDVELRCDPISGHTALYWYRQSLGQGLEFLIYFQGNSAPDKSGLPSDRFSAERTGGSVSTLTIQRTQQEDSAVYLCASTQLRDSYEQYFGPGTRLTVT.

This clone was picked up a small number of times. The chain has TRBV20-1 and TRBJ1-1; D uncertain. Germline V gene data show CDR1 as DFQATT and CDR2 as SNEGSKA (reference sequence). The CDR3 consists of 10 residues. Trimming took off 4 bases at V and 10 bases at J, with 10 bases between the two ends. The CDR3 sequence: CSAKKWRAFF. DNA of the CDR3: TGCAGTGCTAAAAAGTGGCGAGCTTTCTTT.

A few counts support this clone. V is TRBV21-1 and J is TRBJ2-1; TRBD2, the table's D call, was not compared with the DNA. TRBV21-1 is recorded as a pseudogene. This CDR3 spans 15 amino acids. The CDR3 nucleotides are TGTGCCAGCAGCATAACTTATCCCTCCTACAATGAGCAGTTCTTC. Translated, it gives CASSITYPSYNEQFF.

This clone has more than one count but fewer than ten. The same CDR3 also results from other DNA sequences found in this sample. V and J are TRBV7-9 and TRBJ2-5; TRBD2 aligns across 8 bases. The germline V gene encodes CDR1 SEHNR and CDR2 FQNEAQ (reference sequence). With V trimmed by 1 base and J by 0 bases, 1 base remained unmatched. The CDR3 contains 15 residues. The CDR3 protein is CASSLGLANQETQYF. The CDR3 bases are TGTGCCAGCAGCTTAGGACTAGCGAACCAAGAGACCCAGTACTTC.

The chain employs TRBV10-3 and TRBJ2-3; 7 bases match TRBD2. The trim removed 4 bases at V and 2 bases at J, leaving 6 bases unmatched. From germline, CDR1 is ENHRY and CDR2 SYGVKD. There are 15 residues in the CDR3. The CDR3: CAISVGTTTTDTQYF. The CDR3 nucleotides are TGTGCCATCAGTGTTGGGACTACCACCACAGATACGCAGTATTTT.

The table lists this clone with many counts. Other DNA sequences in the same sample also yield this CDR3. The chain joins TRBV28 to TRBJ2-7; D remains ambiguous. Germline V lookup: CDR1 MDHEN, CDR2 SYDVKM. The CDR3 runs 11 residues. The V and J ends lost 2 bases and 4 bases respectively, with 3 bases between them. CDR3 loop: CASSLRYEQYF. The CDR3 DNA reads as TGTGCCAGCAGTTTACGGTACGAGCAGTACTTC.

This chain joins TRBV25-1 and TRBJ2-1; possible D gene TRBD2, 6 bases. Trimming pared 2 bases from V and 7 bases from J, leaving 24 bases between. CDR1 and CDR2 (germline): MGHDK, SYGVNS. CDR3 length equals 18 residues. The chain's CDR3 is CASSEGIRTENRGNEQFF. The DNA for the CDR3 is TGTGCCAGCAGTGAAGGGATCCGGACGGAAAATCGGGGGAATGAGCAGTTCTTC.

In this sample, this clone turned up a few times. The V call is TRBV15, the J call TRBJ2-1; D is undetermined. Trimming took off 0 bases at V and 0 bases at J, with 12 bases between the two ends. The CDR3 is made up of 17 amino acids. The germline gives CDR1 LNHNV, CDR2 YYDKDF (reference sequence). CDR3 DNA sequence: TGTGCCACCAGCAGAGATCGTCCTTCAAGCTCCTACAATGAGCAGTTCTTC. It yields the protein CATSRDRPSSSYNEQFF.

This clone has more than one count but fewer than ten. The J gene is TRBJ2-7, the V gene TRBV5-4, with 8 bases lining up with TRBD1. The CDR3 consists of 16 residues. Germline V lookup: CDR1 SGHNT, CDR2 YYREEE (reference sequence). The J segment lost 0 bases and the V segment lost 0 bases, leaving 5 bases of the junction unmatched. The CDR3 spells CASSLGDRTSSYEQYF. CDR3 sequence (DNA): TGTGCCAGCAGCTTGGGGGACAGGACCAGCTCCTACGAGCAGTACTTC.

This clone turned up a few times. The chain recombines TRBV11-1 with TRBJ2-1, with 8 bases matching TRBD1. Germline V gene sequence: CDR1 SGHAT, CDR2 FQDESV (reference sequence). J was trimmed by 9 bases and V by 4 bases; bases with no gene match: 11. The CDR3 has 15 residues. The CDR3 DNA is TGTGCCAGCAGCTGGACAGGGATGCATGCCTCTGAGCAGTTCTTC. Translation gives CASSWTGMHASEQFF.

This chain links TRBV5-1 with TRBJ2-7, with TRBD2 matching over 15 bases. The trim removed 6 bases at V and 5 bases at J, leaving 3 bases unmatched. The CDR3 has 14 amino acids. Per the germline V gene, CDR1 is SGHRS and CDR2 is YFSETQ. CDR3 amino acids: CASTWTSGRDEQYF. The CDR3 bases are TGCGCCAGCACCTGGACTAGCGGGAGGGACGAGCAGTACTTC.

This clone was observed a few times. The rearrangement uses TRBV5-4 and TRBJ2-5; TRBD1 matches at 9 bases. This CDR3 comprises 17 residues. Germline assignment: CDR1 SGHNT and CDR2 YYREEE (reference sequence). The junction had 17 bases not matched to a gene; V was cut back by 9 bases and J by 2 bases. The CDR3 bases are TGTGCCACCAACCCAAGGGGACCGGGACAGGGTCAAGAGACCCAGTACTTC. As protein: CATNPRGPGQGQETQYF.

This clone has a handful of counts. The CDR3 sequence: CASSRVGGAGTDTQYF. DNA of the CDR3: TGTGCCAGTAGTAGGGTTGGGGGAGCTGGCACAGATACGCAGTATTTT. The chain uses TRBV19 and TRBJ2-3; tentatively, D is TRBD1 or TRBD2 (5 bases each). The V end lost 4 bases, the J end lost 1 base, and 15 bases lay between the germline ends. The CDR3 has 16 amino acids. Germline values: CDR1 LNHDA, CDR2 SQIVND (reference sequence).

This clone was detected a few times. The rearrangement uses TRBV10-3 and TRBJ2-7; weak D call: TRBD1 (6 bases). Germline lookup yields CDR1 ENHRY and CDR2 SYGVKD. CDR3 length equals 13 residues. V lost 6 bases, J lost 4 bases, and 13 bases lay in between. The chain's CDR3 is CAIRTGEGYEQYF. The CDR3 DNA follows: TGTGCCATCAGGACAGGCGAAGGGTACGAGCAGTACTTC.

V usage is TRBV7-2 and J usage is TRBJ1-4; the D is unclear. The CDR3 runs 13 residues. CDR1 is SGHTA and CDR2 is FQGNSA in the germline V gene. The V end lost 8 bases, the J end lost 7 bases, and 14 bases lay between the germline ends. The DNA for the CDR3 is TGTGCCAGCGAAAGGGAAGCGGGTGAAAAACTGTTTTTT. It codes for CASEREAGEKLFF.

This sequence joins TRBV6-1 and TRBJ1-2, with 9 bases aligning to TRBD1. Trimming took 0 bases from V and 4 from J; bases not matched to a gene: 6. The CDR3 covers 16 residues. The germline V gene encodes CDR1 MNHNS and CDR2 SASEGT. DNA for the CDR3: TGTGCCAGCAGTGAAGCAGGGGACAGGGTCTCCTATGGCTACACCTTC. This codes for CASSEAGDRVSYGYTF.

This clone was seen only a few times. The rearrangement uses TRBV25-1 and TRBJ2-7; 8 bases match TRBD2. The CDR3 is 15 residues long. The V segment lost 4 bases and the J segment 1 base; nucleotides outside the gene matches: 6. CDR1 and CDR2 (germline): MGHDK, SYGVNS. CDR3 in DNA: TGTGCCAGCAGTGTAGGCGGGAGGCGTTCCTACGAGCAGTACTTC. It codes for CASSVGGRRSYEQYF.

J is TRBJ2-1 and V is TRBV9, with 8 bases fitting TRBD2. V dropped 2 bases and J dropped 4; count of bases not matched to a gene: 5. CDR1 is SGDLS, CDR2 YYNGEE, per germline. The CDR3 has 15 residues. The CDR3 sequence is CASSVSGSLYNEQFF. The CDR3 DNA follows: TGTGCCAGCAGCGTCAGCGGGAGTCTGTACAATGAGCAGTTCTTC.

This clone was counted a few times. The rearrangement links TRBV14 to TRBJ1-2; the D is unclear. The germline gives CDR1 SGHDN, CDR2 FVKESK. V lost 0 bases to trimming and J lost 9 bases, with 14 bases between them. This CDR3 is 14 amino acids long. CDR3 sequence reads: CASSQEWRPPSYTF. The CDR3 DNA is TGTGCCAGCAGCCAAGAATGGCGGCCTCCCAGCTACACCTTC.

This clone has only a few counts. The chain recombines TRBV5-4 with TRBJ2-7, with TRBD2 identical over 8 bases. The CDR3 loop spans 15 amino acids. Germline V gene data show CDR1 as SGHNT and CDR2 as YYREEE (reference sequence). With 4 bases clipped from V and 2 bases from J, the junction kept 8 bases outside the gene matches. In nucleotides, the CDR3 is TGTGCCAGCAGCCCACCGCCGGGACTAGCCTACGAGCAGTACTTC. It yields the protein CASSPPPGLAYEQYF.

The CDR3, as DNA: TGTGCCAGCAGTCAAACAGGGTATCGTGGCTACACCTTC. Translation gives CASSQTGYRGYTF. The chain uses TRBV6-6 and TRBJ1-2; a possible D gene is TRBD1 (6 bases). The CDR3 contains 13 residues. The germline CDR1 and CDR2 sequences are MNHNY and SVGAGI (reference sequence). Trimming took off 5 bases at V and 7 bases at J, with 14 bases between the two ends.

This chain's CDR3 is CASKATSSMGNEQFF. CDR3 nucleotide sequence: TGTGCCAGCAAGGCGACTAGCTCGATGGGGAATGAGCAGTTCTTC. The V call is TRBV6-5, the J call TRBJ2-1; 7 bases fit TRBD2. V lost 7 bases, J lost 7 bases, and 13 bases stayed unmatched. This CDR3 contains 15 residues. Germline loops: CDR1 MNHEY, CDR2 SVGAGI.